In this sample, the clone carrying this T cell receptor beta chain turned up a few times. The data originate from a study of response to subunit inactivated influenza vaccine. TCRdb re-called the RT-PCR reads through MiXCR, storing one row per CDR3 protein. The data hold about 190,000 distinct CDR3 sequences, with approximately 15% observed a single time. Germline V gene data show CDR1 as SGHAT and CDR2 as FQNNGV. The CDR3 runs 13 residues. Trimming shortened V by 6 bases and J by 0 bases, and 9 bases separated the two germline ends. The starting material was CD8+ T cells sorted from PBMCs, obtained 5 days after vaccination. The receptor's source is a man aged 50 or older who received an inactivated influenza vaccine. The chain joins TRBV11-2 to TRBJ2-7; D gene ambiguous. The CDR3: CASSPGRSYEQYF. CDR3 nucleotide sequence: TGTGCCAGCAGTCCGGGCCGCTCCTACGAGCAGTACTTC.